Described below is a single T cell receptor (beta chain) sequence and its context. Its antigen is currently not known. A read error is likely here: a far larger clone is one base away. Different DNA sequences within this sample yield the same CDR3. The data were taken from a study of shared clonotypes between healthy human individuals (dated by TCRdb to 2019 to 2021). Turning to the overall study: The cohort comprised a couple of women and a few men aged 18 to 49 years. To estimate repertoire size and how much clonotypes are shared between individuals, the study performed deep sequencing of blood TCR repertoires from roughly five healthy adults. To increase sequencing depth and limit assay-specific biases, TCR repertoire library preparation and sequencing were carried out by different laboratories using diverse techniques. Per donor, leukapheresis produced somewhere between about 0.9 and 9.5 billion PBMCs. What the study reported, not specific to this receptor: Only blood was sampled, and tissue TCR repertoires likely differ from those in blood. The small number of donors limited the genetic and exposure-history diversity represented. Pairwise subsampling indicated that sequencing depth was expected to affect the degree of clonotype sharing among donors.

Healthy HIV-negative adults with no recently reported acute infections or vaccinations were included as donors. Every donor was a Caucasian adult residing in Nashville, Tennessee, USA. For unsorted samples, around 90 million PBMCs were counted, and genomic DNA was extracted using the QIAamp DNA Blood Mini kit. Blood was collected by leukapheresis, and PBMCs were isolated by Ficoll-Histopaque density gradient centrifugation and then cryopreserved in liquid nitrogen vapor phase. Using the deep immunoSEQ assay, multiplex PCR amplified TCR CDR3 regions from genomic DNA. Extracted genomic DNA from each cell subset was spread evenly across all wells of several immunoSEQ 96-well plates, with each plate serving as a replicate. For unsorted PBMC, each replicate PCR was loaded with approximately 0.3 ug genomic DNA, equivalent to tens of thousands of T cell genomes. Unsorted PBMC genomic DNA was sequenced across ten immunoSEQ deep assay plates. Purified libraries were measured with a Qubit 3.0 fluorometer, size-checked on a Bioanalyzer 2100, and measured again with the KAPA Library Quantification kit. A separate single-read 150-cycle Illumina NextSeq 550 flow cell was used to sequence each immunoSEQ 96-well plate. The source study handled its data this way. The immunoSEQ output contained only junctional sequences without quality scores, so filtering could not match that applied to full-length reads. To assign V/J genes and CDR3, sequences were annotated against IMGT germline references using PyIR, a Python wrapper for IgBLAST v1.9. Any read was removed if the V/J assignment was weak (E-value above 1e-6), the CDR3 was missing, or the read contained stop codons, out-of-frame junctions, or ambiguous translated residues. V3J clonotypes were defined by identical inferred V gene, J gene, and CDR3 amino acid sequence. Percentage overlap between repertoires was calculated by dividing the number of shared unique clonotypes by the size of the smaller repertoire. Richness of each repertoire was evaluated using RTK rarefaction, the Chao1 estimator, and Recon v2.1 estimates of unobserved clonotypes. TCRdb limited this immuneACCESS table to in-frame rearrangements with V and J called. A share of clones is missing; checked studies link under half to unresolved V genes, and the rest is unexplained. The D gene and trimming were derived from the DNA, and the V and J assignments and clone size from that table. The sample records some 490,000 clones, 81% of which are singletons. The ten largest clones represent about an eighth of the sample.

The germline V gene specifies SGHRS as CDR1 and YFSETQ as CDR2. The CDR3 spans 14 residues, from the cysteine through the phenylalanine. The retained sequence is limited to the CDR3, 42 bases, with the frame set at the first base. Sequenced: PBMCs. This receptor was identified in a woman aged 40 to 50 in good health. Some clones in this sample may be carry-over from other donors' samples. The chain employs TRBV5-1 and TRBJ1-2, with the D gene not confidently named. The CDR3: CASSFNPDGYGYTF. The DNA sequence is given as TGTGCCAGCAGCTTCAACCCGGACGGCTATGGCTACACCTTC.